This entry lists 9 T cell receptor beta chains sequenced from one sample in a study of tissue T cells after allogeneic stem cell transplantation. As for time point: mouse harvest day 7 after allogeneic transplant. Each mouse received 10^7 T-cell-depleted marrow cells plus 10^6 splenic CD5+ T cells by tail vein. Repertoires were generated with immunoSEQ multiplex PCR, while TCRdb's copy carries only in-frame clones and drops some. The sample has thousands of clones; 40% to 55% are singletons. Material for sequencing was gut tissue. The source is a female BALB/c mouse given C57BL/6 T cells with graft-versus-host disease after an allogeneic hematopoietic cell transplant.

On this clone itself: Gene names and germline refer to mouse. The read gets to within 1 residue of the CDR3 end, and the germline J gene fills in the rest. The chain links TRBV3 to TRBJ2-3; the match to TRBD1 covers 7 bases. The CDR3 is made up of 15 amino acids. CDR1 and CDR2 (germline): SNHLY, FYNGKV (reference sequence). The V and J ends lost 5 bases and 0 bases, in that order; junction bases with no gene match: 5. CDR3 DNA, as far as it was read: TGTGCCAGCAGCCACAGGGGCGTTAGTGCAGAAACGCTGTAT. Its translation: CASSHRGVSAETLY. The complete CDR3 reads CASSHRGVSAETLYF.

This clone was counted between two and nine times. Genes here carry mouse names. CDR3 bases read: TGTGCCAGCAGTCTACAGGGCCAAGACACCCAGTAC. Its translation is CASSLQGQDTQY. In full, the CDR3 reads CASSLQGQDTQYF. The chain links TRBV26 to TRBJ2-5; TRBD1 might be the D (6 bases). The read ends 1 residue early relative to the CDR3; the germline J gene fills the gap. The ends were cut back, 3 bases at V and 2 bases at J, with 6 bases in the middle. The CDR3 runs to 13 residues. Germline V gene lookup returns CDR1 KGHPV and CDR2 FQNQEV (reference sequence).

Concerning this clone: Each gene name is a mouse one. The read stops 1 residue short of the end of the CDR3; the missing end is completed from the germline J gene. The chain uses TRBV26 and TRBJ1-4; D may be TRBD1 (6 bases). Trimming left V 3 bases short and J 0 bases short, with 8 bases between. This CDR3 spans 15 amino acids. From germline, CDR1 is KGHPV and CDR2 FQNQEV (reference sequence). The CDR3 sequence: CASSLRGISNERLFF. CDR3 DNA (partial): TGTGCCAGCAGTCTCAGGGGTATTTCCAACGAAAGATTATTT.

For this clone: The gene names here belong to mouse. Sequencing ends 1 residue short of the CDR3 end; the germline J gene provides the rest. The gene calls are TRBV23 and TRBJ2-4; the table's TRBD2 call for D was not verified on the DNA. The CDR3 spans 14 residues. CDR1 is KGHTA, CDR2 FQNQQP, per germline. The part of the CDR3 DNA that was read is TGCTCCAGCAGTCAGGACTGGGGGAAAAACACCTTGTAC. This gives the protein CSSSQDWGKNTLY. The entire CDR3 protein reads CSSSQDWGKNTLYF.

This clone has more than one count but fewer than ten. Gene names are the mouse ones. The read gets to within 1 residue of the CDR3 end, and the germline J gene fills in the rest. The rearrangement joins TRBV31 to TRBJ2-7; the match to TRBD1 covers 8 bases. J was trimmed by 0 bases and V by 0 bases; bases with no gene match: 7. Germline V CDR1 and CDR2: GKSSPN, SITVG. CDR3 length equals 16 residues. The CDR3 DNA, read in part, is TGTGCCTGGAGTCTAGACAGGGGCCCGAGCTCCTATGAACAGTAC. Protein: CAWSLDRGPSSYEQY. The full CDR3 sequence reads CAWSLDRGPSSYEQYF.

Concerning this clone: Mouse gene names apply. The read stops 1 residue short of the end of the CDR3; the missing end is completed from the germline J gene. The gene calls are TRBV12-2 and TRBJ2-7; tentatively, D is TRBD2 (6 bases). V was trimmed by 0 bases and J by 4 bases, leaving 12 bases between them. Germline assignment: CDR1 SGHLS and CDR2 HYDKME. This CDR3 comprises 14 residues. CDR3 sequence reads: CASSLDSGAYEQYF. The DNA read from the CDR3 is TGTGCCAGCTCTCTCGATTCTGGGGCATATGAACAGTAC.

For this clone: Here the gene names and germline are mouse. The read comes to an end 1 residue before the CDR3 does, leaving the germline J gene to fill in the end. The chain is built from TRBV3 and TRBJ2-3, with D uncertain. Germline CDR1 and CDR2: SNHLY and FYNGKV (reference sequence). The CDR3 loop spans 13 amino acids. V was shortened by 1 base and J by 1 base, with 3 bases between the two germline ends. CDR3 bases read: TGTGCCAGCAGCTTAGGTGGTGCAGAAACGCTGTAT. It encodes CASSLGGAETLY. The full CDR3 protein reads CASSLGGAETLYF.

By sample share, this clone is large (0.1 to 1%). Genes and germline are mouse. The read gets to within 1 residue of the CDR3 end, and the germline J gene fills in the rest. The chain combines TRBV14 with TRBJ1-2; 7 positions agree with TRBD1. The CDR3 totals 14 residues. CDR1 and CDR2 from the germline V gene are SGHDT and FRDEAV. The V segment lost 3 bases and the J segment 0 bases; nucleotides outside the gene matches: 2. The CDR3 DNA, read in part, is TGTGCCAGCAGTTCAGGGGGGGCAAACTCCGACTACACC. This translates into CASSSGGANSDYT. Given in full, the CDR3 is CASSSGGANSDYTF.

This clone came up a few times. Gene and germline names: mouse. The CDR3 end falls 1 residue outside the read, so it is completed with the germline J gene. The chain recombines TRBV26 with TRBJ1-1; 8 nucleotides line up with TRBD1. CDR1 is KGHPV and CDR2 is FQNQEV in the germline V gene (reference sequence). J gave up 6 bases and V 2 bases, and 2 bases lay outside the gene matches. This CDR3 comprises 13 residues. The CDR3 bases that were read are TGTGCCAGCAGTCTGAACAGGGGGGCAGAAGTCTTC. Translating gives CASSLNRGAEVF. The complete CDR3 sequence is CASSLNRGAEVFF. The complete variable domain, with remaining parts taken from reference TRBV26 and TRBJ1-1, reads NSKVIQTPRYLVKGQGQKAKMRCIPEKGHPVVFWYQQNKNNEFKFLINFQNQEVLQQIDMTEKRFSAECPSNSPCSLEIQSSEAGDSALYLCASSLNRGAEVFFGKGTRLTVV.